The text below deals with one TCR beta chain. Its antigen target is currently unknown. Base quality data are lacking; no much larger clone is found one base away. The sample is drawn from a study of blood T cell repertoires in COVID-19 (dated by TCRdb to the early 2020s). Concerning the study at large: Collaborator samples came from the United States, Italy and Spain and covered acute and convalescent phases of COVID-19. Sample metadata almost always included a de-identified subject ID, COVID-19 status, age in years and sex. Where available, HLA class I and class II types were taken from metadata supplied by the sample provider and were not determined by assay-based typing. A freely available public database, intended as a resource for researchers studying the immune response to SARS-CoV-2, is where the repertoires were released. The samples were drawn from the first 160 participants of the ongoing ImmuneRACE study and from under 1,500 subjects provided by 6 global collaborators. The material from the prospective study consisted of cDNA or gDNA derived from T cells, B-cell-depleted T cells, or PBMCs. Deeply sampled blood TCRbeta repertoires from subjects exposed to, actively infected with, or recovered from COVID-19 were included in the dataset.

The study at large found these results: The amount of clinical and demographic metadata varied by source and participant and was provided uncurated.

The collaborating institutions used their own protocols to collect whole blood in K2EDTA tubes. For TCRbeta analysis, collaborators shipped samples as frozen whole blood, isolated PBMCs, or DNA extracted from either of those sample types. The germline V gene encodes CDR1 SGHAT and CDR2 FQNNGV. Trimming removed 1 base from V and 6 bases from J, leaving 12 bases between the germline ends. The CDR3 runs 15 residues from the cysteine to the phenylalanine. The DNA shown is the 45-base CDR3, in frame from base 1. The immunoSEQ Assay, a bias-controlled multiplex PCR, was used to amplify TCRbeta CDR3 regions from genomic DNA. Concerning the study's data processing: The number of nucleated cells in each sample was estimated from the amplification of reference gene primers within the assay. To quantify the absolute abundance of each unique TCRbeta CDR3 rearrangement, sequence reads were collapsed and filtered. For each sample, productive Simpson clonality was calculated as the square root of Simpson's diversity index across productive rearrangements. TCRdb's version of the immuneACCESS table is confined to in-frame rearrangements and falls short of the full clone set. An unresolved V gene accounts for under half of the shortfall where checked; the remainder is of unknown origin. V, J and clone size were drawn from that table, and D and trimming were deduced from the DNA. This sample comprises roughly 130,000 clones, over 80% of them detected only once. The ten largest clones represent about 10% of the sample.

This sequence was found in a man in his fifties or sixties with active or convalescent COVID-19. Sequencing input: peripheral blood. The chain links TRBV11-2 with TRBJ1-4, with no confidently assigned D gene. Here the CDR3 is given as CASSLGILADEKLFF. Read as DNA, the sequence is TGTGCCAGCAGCTTAGGCATTCTAGCCGATGAAAAACTGTTTTTT.